Listed below are T cell receptor beta chains from one sample, sequenced in a study of T-cell reconstitution after alpha-beta-depleted transplantation in children. TCRdb analysed the PCR reads with MiXCR anew, one entry per CDR3 protein. The table lists 250,000 or so distinct CDR3 sequences, more than 20% of them singletons. Sequences were derived from PBMCs, mostly from graft donor cells, sampled 360 days after TCRalphabeta/CD19-depleted stem cell transplant. Receptors were obtained from a female patient aged 2-9 years who had a stem cell transplant for congenital amegakaryocytic thrombocytopenia, so the T cells may come from the graft donor. Both conserved end residues are part of each CDR3. Fields, in order: J gene, D gene, clone size, V gene, CDR3 DNA, CDR3 protein. D genes are given only for firm matches. The listing skips clone size in some rows; elsewhere it reads once, few, many or a size class.

TRBJ2-3	.	few	TRBV4-1	TGCGCCAGCAGCCTCGCCCCGGATCCGTCGGTAGATACGCAGTATTTT	CASSLAPDPSVDTQYF
TRBJ1-1	.	.	TRBV19	TGTGCCAGTAGTATTTTGGTGAACACTGAAGCTTTCTTT	CASSILVNTEAFF
TRBJ2-3	.	.	TRBV29-1	TGCAGCGTTGATGAAGCGAGTACGCAGTATTTT	CSVDEASTQYF
TRBJ1-2	.	.	TRBV12-3/TRBV12-4	TGTGCCAGCAGTATAGAGGGCCTCTATGGCTACACCTTC	CASSIEGLYGYTF
TRBJ2-1	TRBD2	.	TRBV20-1	TGCAGTGCCCAAAACCCACTAGCGGGGGACAATGAGCAGTTCTTC	CSAQNPLAGDNEQFF
TRBJ1-2	.	.	TRBV30	TGTGCCTGGACGAGGATAGTTGCTGCCTATGGCTACACCTTC	CAWTRIVAAYGYTF
TRBJ2-5	.	.	TRBV7-6	TGTGCCAGCAGCTTAACTAGGCAAGAGACCCAGTACTTC	CASSLTRQETQYF
TRBJ2-3	.	many	TRBV25-1	TGTGCCAGCAGTAAACCTGGAAACACAGATACGCAGTATTTT	CASSKPGNTDTQYF
TRBJ2-1	TRBD2	.	TRBV12-3/TRBV12-4	TGTGCCAGCGGGGAAAGCGGACTAGGGGACAATGAGCAGTTCTTC	CASGESGLGDNEQFF
TRBJ2-1	TRBD1	few	TRBV4-2	TGTGCCAGCAGCATGGACAGGGGTTACAATGAGCAGTTCTTC	CASSMDRGYNEQFF
TRBJ2-5	TRBD2	few	TRBV6-9	TGTGCCAGCGCTAGCGGCTGGGAAGAGACCCAGTACTTC	CASASGWEETQYF
TRBJ2-1	TRBD2	.	TRBV5-1	TGCGCCAGCAGCGTTAGGCCCGGGACTAGCGGCAATGAGCAGTTCTTC	CASSVRPGTSGNEQFF
TRBJ2-5	.	few	TRBV7-9	TGTGCCAGCAGCCTAGGATCCCAGGGTGGGGAGACCCAGTACTTC	CASSLGSQGGETQYF
TRBJ2-1	.	few	TRBV5-5	TGTGCCAGCAGCGCCAGGGTGACCAATGAGCAGTTCTTC	CASSARVTNEQFF
TRBJ2-6	.	.	TRBV3-1	TGTGCCAGCAGCCATTGGGACAAGAGCTCTGGGGCCAACGTCCTGACTTTC	CASSHWDKSSGANVLTF
TRBJ2-7	TRBD2	few	TRBV28	TGTGCCAGCAGTTTATACGGAGCGGGAGGTTACGAGCAGTACTTC	CASSLYGAGGYEQYF
TRBJ1-1	.	few	TRBV5-6	TGTGCCAGCAGCGACAGCAGGGGAGGGGTGCAGAACACTGAAGCTTTCTTT	CASSDSRGGVQNTEAFF
TRBJ2-3	TRBD1	.	TRBV7-9	TGTGCCAGCAGCTCTGGACAGGCTCCCAGCACAGATACGCAGTATTTT	CASSSGQAPSTDTQYF
TRBJ1-2	.	.	TRBV2	TGTGCCAGCAGTGTACGGTATGGCTACACCTTC	CASSVRYGYTF
TRBJ2-1	.	.	TRBV28	TGTGCCAGCTTCGGGCGGCGTTTTGAGCAGTTCTTC	CASFGRRFEQFF
TRBJ2-2	.	few	TRBV3-1	TGTGCCAGCAGCACGCCGGGACTCCACACCGGGGAGCTGTTTTTT	CASSTPGLHTGELFF
TRBJ2-5	.	few	TRBV20-1	TGCAGTGCTAGTGGTGCGTGGGGACAAGAGACCCAGTACTTC	CSASGAWGQETQYF
TRBJ2-7	TRBD1	few	TRBV20-1	TGCAGCGCTGACGGGACAGGGGGGAACTACGAGCAGTACTTC	CSADGTGGNYEQYF
TRBJ2-3	TRBD2	.	TRBV4-1	TGCGCCAGCAGCCGCAATAGCGGGGGGAACACAGATACGCAGTATTTT	CASSRNSGGNTDTQYF
TRBJ2-3	.	few	TRBV10-3	TGTGCCATCAGCGATATCCTAGCAGCTAGCACAGATACGCAGTATTTT	CAISDILAASTDTQYF
TRBJ1-5	.	many	TRBV10-3	TGTGCCATCAGCGCAACAGAGAATCAGCCCCAGCATTTT	CAISATENQPQHF
TRBJ1-2	.	.	TRBV6-5	TGTGCCAGCAGTTTCACAGGGCTCGGCTATGGCTACACCTTC	CASSFTGLGYGYTF
TRBJ2-7	TRBD1	.	TRBV3-1	TGTGCCAGCAGCCAAGAGCTTTTTCCGGGACAGGGGGTCGAGCAGTACTTC	CASSQELFPGQGVEQYF